This T cell receptor (beta chain) was found in a study of blood T cell repertoires in COVID-19. Study in general: From T cells, B-cell-depleted T cells, or PBMCs came the material, which was cDNA or gDNA.

Participants came from about two dozen US areas, aged about 18 to 89 years. Germline CDR1 reads GTSNPN; CDR2 reads SVGIG (reference sequence). This CDR3 region has 13 residues. Trimming removed 4 bases from V and 7 bases from J, with 14 bases in between. Per the original data handling: Quantification of nucleated cells was approximated via reference gene primer amplification. Assay used: immunoSEQ multiplex PCR; TCRdb lists only in-frame clones, some missing. V and J calls and clone size are as listed in that table; D and trimming were resolved from the DNA. The top ten hold over 15% of the sample, which has about 130,000 clones, roughly four fifths seen once.

Sample: PBMCs or T cells enriched from blood (not recorded which). This receptor was identified in a man aged 25-45 years who had recovered from COVID-19. The chain uses TRBV30 and TRBJ2-1; possible D gene TRBD2, 6 bases. The CDR3 spells CAWNTGVGNEQFF. DNA of the CDR3: TGTGCCTGGAACACGGGAGTAGGTAATGAGCAGTTCTTC.